This T cell receptor beta chain emerged from a study of graft-versus-host responses after intestinal transplantation. Study findings and constraints: Recipient bone marrow held GvH clones, some seen earlier in ileum or blood.

The CDR3 runs 12 residues. In germline, CDR1 is MDHEN, CDR2 SYDVKM. V shed 5 bases and J shed 5 bases, with 9 bases lying between them. Graft specimens yielded both intraepithelial and lamina propria lymphocytes. Assay: immunoSEQ multiplex PCR; the TCRdb copy retains only in-frame clones and omits some. The table records more than 4,500 clones, over 75% of them present only once. For this clone: What it binds is not known.

This sequence was found in a human patient who received an intestinal transplant, so some T cells may come from the graft donor. The specimen was ileum tissue, collected 156 days after intestinal transplant. The rearrangement uses TRBV28 and TRBJ1-1; D ambiguous. CDR3 residues: CASSPRVTEAFF. In nucleotides, the CDR3 is TGTGCCAGCAGTCCAAGGGTAACTGAAGCTTTCTTT. The variable domain in full, completed from reference TRBV28 and TRBJ1-1, reads DVKVTQSSRYLVKRTGEKVFLECVQDMDHENMFWYRQDPGLGLRLIYFSYDVKMKEKGDIPEGYSVSREKKERFSLILESASTNQTSMYLCASSPRVTEAFFGQGTRLTVV.